This T cell receptor beta chain was sequenced for a study of blood T cell repertoires in COVID-19. The assay was immunoSEQ multiplex PCR, and TCRdb's table has in-frame clones only and misses some. Among about 190,000 clones listed, around nine tenths were seen once. This clone was detected once. This receptor was identified in a man aged 45-60 years with acute or convalescent COVID-19. The sequencing sample was made of peripheral blood.

The CDR3 region is CASTSGGGKNEQFF. In DNA, the CDR3 is TGTGCCAGCACCAGCGGGGGGGGGAAGAATGAGCAGTTCTTC. This chain links TRBV6-6 with TRBJ2-1; 10 positions agree with TRBD2. Germline V gene lookup returns CDR1 MNHNY and CDR2 SVGAGI (reference sequence). V trimming: 7 bases; J trimming: 7 bases; junction bases outside the gene matches: 7. This CDR3 has 14 amino acids.